A selection of T cell receptor beta chains follows, all from one sample in a study of a mutant IDH1 vaccine in newly diagnosed glioma. Using immunoSEQ multiplex PCR, the repertoire was profiled, and TCRdb retains in-frame clones only, with some absent. The table records about 56,000 clones, roughly 76% of them present only once. Their target antigens are unknown. Material: PBMCs, obtained from a glioma patient whose treatment included an IDH1 peptide vaccine. The receptors come from a middle-aged man with glioma. Both conserved end residues are part of each CDR3.

V	J	CDR3
TRBV27	TRBJ1-2	CASSLSSPDSNYGYTF
TRBV4-1	TRBJ2-2	CASSQALWGNTGELFF
TRBV5-1	TRBJ2-2	CASSLEVTAGELFF
TRBV6-1	TRBJ2-1	CASSGHQGSYNEQFF
TRBV7-9	TRBJ1-1	CASSLAPTGKTEAFF
TRBV7-7	TRBJ2-1	CASSPQETSHNEQFF
TRBV18	TRBJ2-7	CASSPTGTGAYEQYF
TRBV5-1	TRBJ1-1	CASSPLPLGDTEAFF
TRBV6-6	TRBJ2-7	CAMGTSGTGRIHEQYF
TRBV4-1	TRBJ1-1	CASRGLYGNTEAFF
TRBV4-2	TRBJ2-7	CASSQGQGSYEQYF
TRBV7-9	TRBJ1-2	CASSLEGPGSDGYTF
TRBV14	TRBJ2-1	CASSQDHPRRNQQFF
TRBV30	TRBJ1-5	CAWSGVGQPQHF
TRBV5-1	TRBJ2-1	CASSFSAGWSYNEQFF
TRBV6-6	TRBJ1-2	CATSTGGIYGYTF
TRBV2	TRBJ2-7	CASSSGRSYEQYF
TRBV4-1	TRBJ2-5	CASSLGQGRETQYF
TRBV28	TRBJ1-2	CASSQTGAGGYTF
TRBV6-5	TRBJ2-2	CASSSGELNTGELFF
TRBV29-1	TRBJ1-5	CSAGTPGRPQHF
TRBV5-1	TRBJ2-1	CASSLGFTYNEQFF